This T cell receptor beta chain was sequenced for a study of graft-versus-host responses after intestinal transplantation. Findings of the study overall: The marrow of recipients harbored GvH clones, and ileum or blood showed some of them first. There was an association between peak levels of circulating GvH clones and early post-transplant HvG declines. Some patients had graft-donor T cell macrochimerism, and their allografts showed high graft-versus-host to host-versus-graft clonal ratios.

About this clone: Its antigen is still unknown.

Profiling relied on immunoSEQ multiplex PCR, and the TCRdb table lists in-frame clones only, not all of them. The profile covers 55,000 to 70,000 clones, with about 90% appearing a single time and 2.7% taken by the ten largest. This receptor was obtained from a human patient who received an intestinal transplant, so some T cells may come from the graft donor. Sequenced material: PBMCs, taken about 120 days after intestinal transplantation.

The CDR3 DNA reads as TGTGCCAGCAGTGTCAAAGGGACTAGCGGGCGACTCACCGGGGAGCTGTTTTTT. It translates to CASSVKGTSGRLTGELFF. The J gene is TRBJ2-2, the V gene TRBV6-1; 12 bases map to TRBD2. In germline, CDR1 is MNHNS, CDR2 SASEGT. V shed 4 bases and J 4 bases; nucleotides not matched to a gene: 10. The length of the CDR3 is 18 residues.